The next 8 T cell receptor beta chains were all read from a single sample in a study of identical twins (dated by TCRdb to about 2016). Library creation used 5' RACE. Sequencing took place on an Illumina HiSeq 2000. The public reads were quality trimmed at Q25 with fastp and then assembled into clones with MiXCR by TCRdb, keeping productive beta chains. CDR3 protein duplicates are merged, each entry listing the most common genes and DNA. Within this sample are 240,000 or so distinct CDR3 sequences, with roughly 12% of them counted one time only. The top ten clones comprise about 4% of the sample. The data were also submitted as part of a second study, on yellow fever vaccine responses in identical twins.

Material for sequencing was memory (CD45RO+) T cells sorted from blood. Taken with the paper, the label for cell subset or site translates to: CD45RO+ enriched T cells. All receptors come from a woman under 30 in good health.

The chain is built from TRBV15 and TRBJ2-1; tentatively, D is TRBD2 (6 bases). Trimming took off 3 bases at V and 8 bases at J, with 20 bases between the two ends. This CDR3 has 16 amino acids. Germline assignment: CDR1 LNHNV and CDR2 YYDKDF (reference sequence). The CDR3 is CATSSVTGAPSDEQFF. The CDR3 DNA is TGTGCCACCAGCAGTGTGACGGGAGCGCCTTCGGATGAGCAGTTCTTC.

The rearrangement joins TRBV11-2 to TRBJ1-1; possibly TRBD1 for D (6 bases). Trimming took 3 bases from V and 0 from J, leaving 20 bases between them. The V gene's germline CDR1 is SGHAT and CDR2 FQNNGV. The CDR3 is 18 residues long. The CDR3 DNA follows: TGTGCCAGCAGCTTCGGGGCAGGTACAGGGCCCATGAACACTGAAGCTTTCTTT. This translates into CASSFGAGTGPMNTEAFF.

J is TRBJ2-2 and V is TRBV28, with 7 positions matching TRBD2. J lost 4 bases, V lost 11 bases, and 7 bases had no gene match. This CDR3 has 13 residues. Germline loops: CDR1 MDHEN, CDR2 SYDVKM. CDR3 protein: CAGGGGATGELFF. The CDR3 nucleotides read TGTGCCGGGGGGGGAGGCGCCACCGGGGAGCTGTTTTTT.

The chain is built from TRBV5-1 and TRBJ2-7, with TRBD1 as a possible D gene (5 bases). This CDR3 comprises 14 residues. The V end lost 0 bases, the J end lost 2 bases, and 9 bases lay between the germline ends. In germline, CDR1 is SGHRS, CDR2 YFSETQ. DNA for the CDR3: TGCGCCAGCAGCTTGGATAGCAGGGCCTACGAGCAGTACTTC. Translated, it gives CASSLDSRAYEQYF.

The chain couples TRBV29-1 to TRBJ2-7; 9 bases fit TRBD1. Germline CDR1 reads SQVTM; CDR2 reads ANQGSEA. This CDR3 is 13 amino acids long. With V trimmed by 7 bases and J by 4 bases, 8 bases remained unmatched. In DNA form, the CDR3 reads TGCAGCGACAGACAGGGGGTATGGTACGAGCAGTACTTC. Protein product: CSDRQGVWYEQYF.

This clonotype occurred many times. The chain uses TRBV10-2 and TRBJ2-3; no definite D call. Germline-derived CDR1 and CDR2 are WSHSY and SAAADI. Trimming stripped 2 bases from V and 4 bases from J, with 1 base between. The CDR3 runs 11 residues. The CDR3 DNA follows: TGCGCCAGCAGTGAGGCAGATACGCAGTATTTT. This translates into CASSEADTQYF.

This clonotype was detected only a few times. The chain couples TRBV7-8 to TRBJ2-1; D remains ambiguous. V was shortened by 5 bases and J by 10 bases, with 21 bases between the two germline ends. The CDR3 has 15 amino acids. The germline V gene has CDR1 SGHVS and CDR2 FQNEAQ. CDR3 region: CASSPEYLMIGEQFF. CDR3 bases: TGTGCCAGCAGCCCGGAGTACCTCATGATTGGCGAGCAGTTCTTC.

The CDR3 DNA sequence: TGTGCCAGCAGTAGAACTGTCAGTCAGCCCCAGCATTTT. Translating it yields CASSRTVSQPQHF. This chain joins TRBV7-2 and TRBJ1-5; D not resolved. V dropped 6 bases and J dropped 6 bases, with 12 bases sitting between them. This CDR3 spans 13 amino acids. Germline assignment: CDR1 SGHTA and CDR2 FQGNSA.